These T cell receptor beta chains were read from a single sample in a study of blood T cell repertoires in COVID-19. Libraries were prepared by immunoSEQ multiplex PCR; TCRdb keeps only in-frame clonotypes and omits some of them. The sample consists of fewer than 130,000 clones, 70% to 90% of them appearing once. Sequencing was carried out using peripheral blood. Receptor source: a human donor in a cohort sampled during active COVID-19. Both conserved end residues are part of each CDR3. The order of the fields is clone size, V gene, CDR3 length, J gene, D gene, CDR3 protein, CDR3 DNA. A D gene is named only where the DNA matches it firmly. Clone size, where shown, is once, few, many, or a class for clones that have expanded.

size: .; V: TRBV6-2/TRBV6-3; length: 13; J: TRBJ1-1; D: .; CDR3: CASSYSAGQRAFF; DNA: TGTGCCAGCAGTTACTCCGCAGGGCAACGGGCTTTCTTT
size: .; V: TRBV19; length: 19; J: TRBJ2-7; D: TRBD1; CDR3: CASSRLLSIPGQGSYEQYF; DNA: TGTGCCAGTAGCCGACTTCTCTCAATTCCGGGACAGGGGTCCTACGAGCAGTACTTC
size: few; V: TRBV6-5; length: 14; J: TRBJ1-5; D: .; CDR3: CASSQQGGNQPQHF; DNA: TGTGCCAGCAGTCAACAGGGTGGCAATCAGCCCCAGCATTTT
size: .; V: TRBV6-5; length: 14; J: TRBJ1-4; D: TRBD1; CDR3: CASRTTGGEEKLFF; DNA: TGTGCCAGCAGGACGACAGGGGGCGAAGAAAAACTGTTTTTT
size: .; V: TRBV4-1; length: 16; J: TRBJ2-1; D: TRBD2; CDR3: CASSPPTSGGYNEQFF; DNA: TGCGCCAGCAGCCCGCCGACTAGCGGGGGGTACAATGAGCAGTTCTTC
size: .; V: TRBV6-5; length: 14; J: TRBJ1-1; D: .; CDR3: CASMRLFLNTEAFF; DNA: TGTGCCAGCATGAGGTTGTTCCTGAACACTGAAGCTTTCTTT
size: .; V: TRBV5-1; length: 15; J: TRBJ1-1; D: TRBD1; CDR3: CASSLGGTVNTEAFF; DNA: TGCGCCAGCAGCTTGGGGGGGACAGTGAACACTGAAGCTTTCTTT
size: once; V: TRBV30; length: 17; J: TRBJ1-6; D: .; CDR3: CAWSVVLAQGSNSPLHF; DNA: TGTGCCTGGAGTGTCGTACTCGCGCAGGGATCAAATTCACCCCTCCACTTT
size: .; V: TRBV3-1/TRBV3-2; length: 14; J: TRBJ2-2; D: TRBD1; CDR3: CASRTTGGIGELFF; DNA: TGTGCCAGCAGGACGACAGGGGGAATCGGGGAGCTGTTTTTT
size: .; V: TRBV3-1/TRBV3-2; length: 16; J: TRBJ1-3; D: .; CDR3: CASSQIDTYSGNTIYF; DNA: TGTGCCAGCAGCCAAATAGACACTTACTCTGGAAACACCATATATTTT
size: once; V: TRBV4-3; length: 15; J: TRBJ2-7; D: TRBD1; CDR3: CASSHKTGHGYEQYF; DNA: TGCGCCAGCAGCCACAAGACAGGGCATGGGTACGAGCAGTACTTC
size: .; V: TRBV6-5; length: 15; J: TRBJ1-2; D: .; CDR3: CASSSSRTDYYGYTF; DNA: TGTGCCAGCAGCTCTTCTCGGACAGATTACTATGGCTACACCTTC
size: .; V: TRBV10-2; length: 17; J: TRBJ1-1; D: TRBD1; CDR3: CASSRTGTGGGSTEAFF; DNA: TGCGCCAGCAGTCGAACCGGGACAGGGGGCGGAAGCACTGAAGCTTTCTTT
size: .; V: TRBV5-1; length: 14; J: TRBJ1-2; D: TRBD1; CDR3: CASGTGGSNYGYTF; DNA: TGCGCCAGCGGCACAGGGGGCTCTAACTATGGCTACACCTTC
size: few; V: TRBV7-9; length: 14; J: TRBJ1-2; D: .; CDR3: CASSLVAVPWGYTF; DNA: TGTGCCAGCAGCTTAGTGGCTGTCCCCTGGGGCTACACCTTC
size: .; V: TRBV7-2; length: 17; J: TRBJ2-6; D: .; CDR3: CASSPGKGGSGANVLTF; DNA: TGTGCCAGCAGCCCCGGGAAAGGGGGATCTGGGGCCAACGTCCTGACTTTC